These 12 T cell receptor beta chains came from one sample sequenced in a study of T cell repertoires in cytomegalovirus infection. Each CDR3 protein gets one entry after TCRdb re-called the reads with MiXCR. The sample includes roughly 630,000 distinct CDR3 sequences, approximately 24% seen only once; the top ten take under 8.5%. Sequencing was carried out using CD8+ T cells from PBMCs. These receptors came from a human donor in good health (CMV status not recorded). Some clones in this sample may be carry-over from other donors' samples.

This clonotype was observed a handful of times. The V and J genes are TRBV2 and TRBJ2-7; no firm D call. The V end was cut by 4 bases, the J end by 7 bases, with 11 bases between. CDR1 SNHLY and CDR2 FYNNEI come from the germline V gene. The CDR3 totals 12 residues. CDR3 sequence reads: CASSGVTQEQYV. CDR3 sequence (DNA): TGTGCCAGCAGTGGGGTTACACAGGAGCAGTACGTC.

The chain carries TRBV20-1 and TRBJ2-3; TRBD2 is a possible D gene (7 bases). Per germline, CDR1 DFQATT and CDR2 SNEGSKA (reference sequence). This CDR3 comprises 14 residues. Trimming shortened V by 3 bases and J by 5 bases, and 15 bases separated the two germline ends. In nucleotides, the CDR3 is TGCAGTGCTAGTGGGGGGGGCGATGGAGATACGCAGTATTTT. Protein: CSASGGGDGDTQYF.

The chain employs TRBV27 and TRBJ2-1; 8 bases are a match to TRBD2. Germline lookup yields CDR1 MNHEY and CDR2 SMNVEV (reference sequence). J was trimmed by 8 bases and V by 7 bases; bases with no gene match: 7. The CDR3 contains 13 residues. In nucleotides, the CDR3 is TGTGCCAGCAATGGGGAGCGGGGGTATGAGCAGTTCTTC. It codes for CASNGERGYEQFF.

This clonotype was counted between two and nine times. This sequence joins TRBV13 and TRBJ1-3; the D is unclear. Germline CDR1 is PRHDT and CDR2 is FYEKMQ (reference sequence). The CDR3 is 14 residues long. V lost 0 bases, J lost 4 bases, and 7 bases lay in between. This chain's CDR3 is CASSLGMTGNTIYF. CDR3 nucleotides: TGTGCCAGCAGCTTAGGCATGACGGGAAACACCATATATTTT.

In this sample, this clonotype turned up a few times. The chain recombines TRBV5-6 with TRBJ1-5; TRBD1 aligns across 8 bases. CDR1 and CDR2 from the germline V gene are SGHDT and YYEEEE. The CDR3 sequence is 15 residues long. Unmatched junction bases numbered 8, after V lost 3 bases and J lost 6 bases. CDR3 protein: CASSSDRGISQPQHF. Here the CDR3 DNA reads TGTGCCAGCAGCTCCGACAGGGGAATTTCTCAGCCCCAGCATTTT. Based on the CDR3 plus reference TRBV5-6 and TRBJ1-5, the full variable domain is DAGVTQSPTHLIKTRGQQVTLRCSPKSGHDTVSWYQQALGQGPQFIFQYYEEEERQRGNFPDRFSGHQFPNYSSELNVNALLLGDSALYLCASSSDRGISQPQHFGDGTRLSIL.

This clonotype was seen only a few times. This rearrangement joins TRBV6-1 to TRBJ2-5, with D hard to call. In germline, CDR1 is MNHNS, CDR2 SASEGT. The CDR3 sequence is 14 residues long. Trimming stripped 4 bases from V and 2 bases from J, with 11 bases between. CDR3 sequence (DNA): TGTGCCAGCAGTGGACTCCAACTTCAAGAGACCCAGTACTTC. Residues: CASSGLQLQETQYF.

A few counts support this clonotype. This chain joins TRBV19 and TRBJ2-2, with D tentatively TRBD2 (7 bases). This CDR3 is built from 15 residues. V was shortened by 8 bases and J by 5 bases, with 18 bases between the two germline ends. CDR1 is LNHDA, CDR2 SQIVND, per germline (reference sequence). The CDR3 here is CASHITGGDTGELFF. Written as DNA, the CDR3 is TGTGCCAGTCACATCACGGGGGGCGATACCGGGGAGCTGTTTTTT.

This clonotype was recorded once. The chain is built from TRBV7-6 and TRBJ1-1; unclear D gene. This CDR3 has 12 amino acids. In germline, CDR1 is SGHVS, CDR2 FNYEAQ. CDR3 in amino acids: CVSSLGTTEAFF. In DNA, the CDR3 is TGTGTTAGCAGCTTAGGCACTACGGAAGCTTTCTTT.

In its sample, this clonotype was seen many times. This sequence joins TRBV12-3 or TRBV12-4 and TRBJ2-2; 10 bases align to TRBD1. Losses at the gene ends were 7 bases for V and 12 bases for J; bases not matched to a gene: 8. The CDR3 is 13 amino acids. In DNA, the CDR3 is TGTGCCAGCATTGGGACAGGGGTGGAAAAGCTGTTTTTT. This gives the protein CASIGTGVEKLFF.

This clonotype occurred a few times. This rearrangement joins TRBV20-1 to TRBJ1-2; 8 bases are shared with TRBD1. Losses at the gene ends were 6 bases for V and 3 bases for J; bases not matched to a gene: 9. CDR1 and CDR2 from the germline V gene are DFQATT and SNEGSKA (reference sequence). The CDR3 extends over 14 amino acids. CDR3 sequence (DNA): TGCAGTGCCAGGAGGACAGGGACGGACTATGGCTACACCTTC. Translated, it gives CSARRTGTDYGYTF.

This sequence joins TRBV5-1 and TRBJ1-1; TRBD1 matches at 9 bases. The germline gives CDR1 SGHRS, CDR2 YFSETQ. Trimming cost V 0 bases and J 0 bases; bases outside gene matches: 15. This CDR3 has 20 residues. The CDR3 sequence is CASSLARAGTGRLLNTEAFF. CDR3 nucleotide sequence: TGCGCCAGCAGCTTGGCACGCGCTGGGACAGGGCGACTATTGAACACTGAAGCTTTCTTT.

The chain employs TRBV28 and TRBJ2-7; D gene unclear. V was shortened by 6 bases and J by 0 bases, with 15 bases between the two germline ends. Germline V lookup: CDR1 MDHEN, CDR2 SYDVKM. The CDR3 runs to 15 residues. In DNA, the CDR3 is TGTGCCAGCAGAGGTTCCGGCTTGAGCTCCTACGAGCAGTACGTC. This codes for CASRGSGLSSYEQYV.